The T cell receptor beta chain under discussion was sequenced for a study of T cell responses to AZD1222 COVID-19 vaccine. This clone was seen only a few times. Its antigen remains unidentified. Here immunoSEQ multiplex PCR was the method, and the copy in TCRdb shows in-frame clones only, minus some. The sample includes some 200,000 clones, 93% of them seen just once. Germline lookup yields CDR1 LGHDT and CDR2 YNNKEL (reference sequence). CDR3 length: 14 residues. V was clipped by 4 bases and J by 5 bases, with 14 bases between them. Study results and caveats: Spike-specific TCR depth and breadth grew after two AZD1222 doses. Close to half of all spike-specific TCRs reportedly target regions of the variants that are unmutated.

This sequence joins TRBV3-1 (or the pseudogene TRBV3-2) and TRBJ1-1; tentative D call: TRBD1 (5 bases). Sequenced here: peripheral blood, sampled on day 0 of AZD1222 vaccination. The source of this sequence is an adult in good health. The CDR3 region is CASSPTVVGTEAFF. DNA for the CDR3: TGTGCCAGCAGCCCGACAGTCGTAGGAACTGAAGCTTTCTTT.